A single sample is the source of the 31 T cell receptor beta chains below, sequenced in a study of control samples from healthy donors and cancer patients. The data were produced by immunoSEQ multiplex PCR, yet TCRdb's version contains in-frame clones alone and is incomplete. The table records 57,000 or so clones, around 89% of them present only once. Sequenced material: PBMCs. The receptors were gathered from a man aged 55 to 70 with colorectal cancer.

The rearrangement joins TRBV7-3 to TRBJ2-2; 8 nucleotides agree with TRBD2. The CDR3 is 16 amino acids. V shed 5 bases, J shed 0 bases, and the junction held 5 bases outside the gene matches. Germline-derived CDR1 and CDR2 are SGHTA and FQGTGA. In DNA, the CDR3 is TGTGCCAGCAGCGCAACACTAGCGGCGAACACCGGGGAGCTGTTTTTT. Encoded protein: CASSATLAANTGELFF.

This chain links TRBV2 with TRBJ1-2; D gene ambiguous. This CDR3 has 14 residues. The germline gives CDR1 SNHLY, CDR2 FYNNEI. The ends were cut back, 7 bases at V and 2 bases at J, with 14 bases in the middle. This chain's CDR3 is CASNKRADNYGYTF. DNA of the CDR3: TGTGCCAGCAATAAGAGGGCAGACAACTATGGCTACACCTTC.

This rearrangement joins TRBV27 to TRBJ1-5, with D uncertain. Between the trimmed V and J ends, which lost 3 bases and 4 bases, there was a span of 10 bases. This CDR3 is built from 14 residues. CDR1 is MNHEY, CDR2 SMNVEV, per germline (reference sequence). Here the CDR3 DNA reads TGTGCCAGCAGTTTGCACAGAGAGAATCAGCCCCAGCATTTT. Translation: CASSLHRENQPQHF.

The genes are TRBV11-2 and TRBJ2-7; D perhaps matches TRBD2 (6 bases). Trimming left V 1 base short and J 2 bases short, with 12 bases between. The length of the CDR3 is 15 residues. The germline V gene has CDR1 SGHAT and CDR2 FQNNGV. The CDR3 nucleotides are TGTGCCAGCAGCTTAGGCGGGACCTCTACCTACGAGCAGTACTTC. The encoded protein is CASSLGGTSTYEQYF.

The sample holds one count of this clone. J is TRBJ1-2 and V is TRBV5-4; perhaps TRBD1 as D (5 bases). Trimming left V 0 bases short and J 14 bases short, with 20 bases between. Per the germline V gene, CDR1 is SGHNT and CDR2 is YYREEE (reference sequence). This CDR3 is 14 amino acids long. CDR3 in amino acids: CASSLGGAFSIYTF. CDR3 sequence (DNA): TGTGCCAGCAGCTTGGGAGGGGCGTTTAGCATTTATACCTTC.

CDR3 DNA: TGTGCCAGCAGCTTGGGGTCCCACCCTGGCTACACCTTC. Residues: CASSLGSHPGYTF. The V gene is TRBV5-6, the J gene TRBJ1-2; D not resolved. The CDR3 is 13 amino acids. Germline assignment: CDR1 SGHDT and CDR2 YYEEEE. Trimming cost V 0 bases and J 7 bases, with 10 bases left between them.

This clone showed up just once. The chain links TRBV12-3 or TRBV12-4 to TRBJ2-5, with D perhaps assigned TRBD1 or TRBD2 (6 bases each). V was cut by 7 bases and J by 5 bases, with 14 bases left in between. The CDR3 totals 13 residues. The CDR3 sequence: CASTRGQGETQYF. In DNA, the CDR3 is TGTGCCAGCACACGGGGGCAAGGGGAGACCCAGTACTTC.

This chain uses TRBV4-1 with TRBJ2-7; 9 bases fit TRBD1. This CDR3 contains 15 residues. V trimming: 3 bases; J trimming: 5 bases; junction bases outside the gene matches: 8. In germline, CDR1 is MGHRA, CDR2 YSYEKL. CDR3 amino acids: CASSQTGTGLNEQYF. The CDR3 DNA reads TGCGCCAGCAGCCAGACGGGGACAGGGTTGAACGAGCAGTACTTC.

This chain connects TRBV7-2 to TRBJ2-3, with TRBD2 identical over 7 bases. CDR3 size: 15 residues. The germline V gene has CDR1 SGHTA and CDR2 FQGNSA. The V and J ends lost 3 bases and 6 bases, in that order; junction bases with no gene match: 9. The CDR3 is CASSFQTSPGDTQYF. The CDR3, as DNA: TGTGCCAGCAGCTTCCAGACTAGCCCGGGCGATACGCAGTATTTT.

The V call is TRBV9, the J call TRBJ2-2, with TRBD1 matching over 11 bases. CDR1 SGDLS and CDR2 YYNGEE come from the germline V gene. The CDR3 is made up of 16 amino acids. After removal of 5 bases from V and 5 bases from J, the junction contained 8 bases not matched to a gene. CDR3 in DNA: TGTGCCAGCAGGAAAGCGGGGGACAGGGGGACCGGGGAGCTGTTTTTT. Encoded protein: CASRKAGDRGTGELFF.

The chain employs TRBV9 and TRBJ2-1, with D maybe TRBD2 (5 bases). The germline CDR1 and CDR2 sequences are SGDLS and YYNGEE. V was cut by 0 bases and J by 8 bases, with 12 bases left in between. This CDR3 has 14 amino acids. The CDR3 spells CASSVERGRDEQFF. For the CDR3, the DNA is TGTGCCAGCAGCGTAGAACGGGGTAGGGATGAGCAGTTCTTC. Full variable domain (outside the CDR3, taken from reference TRBV9 and TRBJ2-1): DSGVTQTPKHLITATGQRVTLRCSPRSGDLSVYWYQQSLDQGLQFLIQYYNGEERAKGNILERFSAQQFPDLHSELNLSSLELGDSALYFCASSVERGRDEQFFGPGTRLTVL.

The CDR3 region is CASSPGSSGANVLTF. The CDR3 nucleotides are TGCGCCAGCAGCCCAGGGAGCTCTGGGGCCAACGTCCTGACTTTC. The chain employs TRBV5-1 and TRBJ2-6, with D perhaps given as TRBD1 or TRBD2 (5 bases each). The V gene's germline CDR1 is SGHRS and CDR2 YFSETQ. Trimming pared 4 bases from V and 0 bases from J, leaving 8 bases between. CDR3 size: 15 residues.

CDR3 residues: CASSSPRGVNYGYTF. CDR3 bases: TGTGCCAGCAGCTCTCCCAGGGGGGTTAACTATGGCTACACCTTC. The chain couples TRBV11-2 to TRBJ1-2, with 7 bases aligning to TRBD1. This CDR3 contains 15 residues. CDR1 and CDR2 from the germline V gene are SGHAT and FQNNGV. The V segment lost 4 bases and the J segment 1 base; nucleotides outside the gene matches: 6.

The chain couples TRBV11-2 to TRBJ1-2; TRBD1 matches 7 bases. The CDR3 has 15 amino acids. Trimming took 1 base from V and 1 from J; bases not matched to a gene: 3. The V gene's germline CDR1 is SGHAT and CDR2 FQNNGV. The CDR3 coding sequence is TGTGCCAGCAGCTTAGGAGGGGGCGGTAACTATGGCTACACCTTC. Protein sequence: CASSLGGGGNYGYTF.

This chain joins TRBV19 and TRBJ2-1; the D gene could be TRBD1 or TRBD2 (6 bases each). CDR1 and CDR2 from the germline V gene are LNHDA and SQIVND (reference sequence). The CDR3 runs to 15 residues. Trimming pared 1 base from V and 6 bases from J, leaving 13 bases between. The CDR3 DNA reads as TGTGCCAGTAGTATAGCTGGGGGGCTGGGCAATGAGCAGTTCTTC. Amino acid sequence: CASSIAGGLGNEQFF.

The J gene is TRBJ1-4, the V gene TRBV28; 7 bases are shared with TRBD1. Looked up from germline, CDR1 is MDHEN and CDR2 is SYDVKM. This CDR3 region has 17 residues. V lost 5 bases and J lost 0; bases outside the gene matches: 9. The chain's CDR3 is CASSAIPGTATNEKLFF. CDR3 DNA: TGTGCCAGCAGTGCAATCCCCGGGACAGCAACTAATGAAAAACTGTTTTTT.

This clone has a single count. This rearrangement joins TRBV4-1 to TRBJ2-1; 8 positions agree with TRBD2. This CDR3 has 13 residues. Germline V lookup: CDR1 MGHRA, CDR2 YSYEKL. The V segment lost 4 bases and the J segment 15 bases; nucleotides outside the gene matches: 11. The CDR3 protein is CASSRSGGVGAFF. CDR3 nucleotides: TGCGCCAGCAGCCGCAGCGGGGGCGTGGGGGCGTTCTTC.

This chain connects TRBV14 to TRBJ2-2; 8 nucleotides line up with TRBD2. This CDR3 is built from 16 residues. The germline V gene encodes CDR1 SGHDN and CDR2 FVKESK. The V segment lost 0 bases and the J segment 0 bases; nucleotides outside the gene matches: 0. The CDR3 here is CASSQEGLANTGELFF. The CDR3 DNA follows: TGTGCCAGCAGCCAAGAGGGACTAGCGAACACCGGGGAGCTGTTTTTT.

The chain recombines TRBV6-5 with TRBJ2-1; D is ambiguous. Germline CDR1 and CDR2: MNHEY and SVGAGI. CDR3 length: 14 amino acids. V was trimmed by 2 bases and J by 1 base, leaving 6 bases between them. The CDR3 reads CASSYRSSYNEQFF. The CDR3 DNA follows: TGTGCCAGCAGTTACAGGTCATCCTACAATGAGCAGTTCTTC.

The rearrangement links TRBV19 to TRBJ1-5, with no clear D. Germline V gene lookup returns CDR1 LNHDA and CDR2 SQIVND (reference sequence). The CDR3 is 12 amino acids. V was cut by 5 bases and J by 10 bases, with 12 bases left in between. Written as DNA, the CDR3 is TGTGCCAGTAGTCTCCTCCAAGGACCCCAGCATTTT. As protein: CASSLLQGPQHF.

The CDR3: CASSQSGGRVGYGYTF. The CDR3 DNA follows: TGTGCCAGCAGCCAATCAGGTGGCAGGGTAGGCTATGGCTACACCTTC. The rearrangement links TRBV3-1 (or the pseudogene TRBV3-2) to TRBJ1-2, with D perhaps matching TRBD1 (5 bases). The CDR3 has 16 amino acids. Germline loops: CDR1 LGHDT, CDR2 YNNKEL (reference sequence). Trimming cost V 2 bases and J 4 bases, with 17 bases left between them.

This chain joins TRBV2 and TRBJ1-4; possible D gene TRBD1, 5 bases. The V end was cut by 5 bases, the J end by 7 bases, with 14 bases between. The germline CDR1 and CDR2 sequences are SNHLY and FYNNEI. The CDR3 runs 14 residues. CDR3 in DNA: TGTGCCAGCAGTTCCCAGGGTCGTAGTGAAAAACTGTTTTTT. Translation gives CASSSQGRSEKLFF.

The chain has TRBV2 and TRBJ2-4; weak D call: TRBD1 (6 bases). Deletions cut 7 bases from V and 5 bases from J, with 12 bases between. The germline gives CDR1 SNHLY, CDR2 FYNNEI. The length of the CDR3 is 13 residues. CDR3 sequence: CASNRQVQNIQYF. The CDR3 DNA sequence: TGTGCCAGCAACCGACAGGTACAAAACATTCAGTACTTC.

The V and J genes are TRBV3-1 (or the pseudogene TRBV3-2) and TRBJ1-6; TRBD1 might be the D (5 bases). Germline V gene sequence: CDR1 LGHDT, CDR2 YNNKEL (reference sequence). V lost 4 bases and J 7 bases, leaving 11 bases between the germline ends. CDR3 size: 14 residues. The CDR3 loop is CASSRRGPNSPLHF. CDR3 in DNA: TGTGCCAGCAGCCGGAGGGGACCAAATTCACCCCTCCACTTT.

The chain links TRBV11-3 to TRBJ2-5; TRBD1 might be the D (5 bases). The CDR3 is made up of 14 amino acids. V dropped 1 base and J dropped 5 bases, with 11 bases sitting between them. In germline, CDR1 is SGHNT, CDR2 YENEEA. CDR3 sequence: CASSLAWQGETQYF. The CDR3 DNA is TGTGCCAGCAGCTTAGCGTGGCAGGGTGAGACCCAGTACTTC.

The chain combines TRBV28 with TRBJ1-5; the match to TRBD1 covers 9 bases. Germline V gives CDR1 MDHEN, CDR2 SYDVKM. J was trimmed by 3 bases and V by 3 bases; bases with no gene match: 3. The CDR3 consists of 15 residues. The CDR3 loop is CASSFGDRDNQPQHF. The CDR3 DNA is TGTGCCAGCAGTTTTGGGGACAGGGACAATCAGCCCCAGCATTTT.

J is TRBJ2-1 and V is TRBV27, with D possibly being TRBD1 (6 bases). Trimming left V 5 bases short and J 2 bases short, with 10 bases between. CDR1 is MNHEY, CDR2 SMNVEV, per germline (reference sequence). The CDR3 is 14 residues long. The CDR3 bases are TGTGCCAGCAGTAACCCAGGGGCCTACAATGAGCAGTTCTTC. Translating it yields CASSNPGAYNEQFF.

J is TRBJ1-6 and V is TRBV5-1; a weak D match, TRBD1 (5 bases). Trimming removed 0 bases from V and 8 bases from J, with 12 bases in between. The CDR3 spans 15 residues. Germline V CDR1 and CDR2: SGHRS, YFSETQ. The CDR3 nucleotides are TGCGCCAGCAGCTTGGGGGACGGACCGGATTCACCCCTCCACTTT. Its protein is CASSLGDGPDSPLHF.

This sequence joins TRBV6-1 and TRBJ2-1; a weak D match, TRBD1 (5 bases). V lost 0 bases and J lost 10, with 7 bases in between. Per germline, CDR1 MNHNS and CDR2 SASEGT. The CDR3 loop spans 12 amino acids. In DNA form, the CDR3 reads TGTGCCAGCAGTGAAGCTGGGGCAGAGCAGTTCTTC. Amino acid sequence: CASSEAGAEQFF.

The J gene is TRBJ2-2, the V gene TRBV9; D ambiguous. Germline-derived CDR1 and CDR2 are SGDLS and YYNGEE. The CDR3 contains 13 residues. Trimming took 0 bases from V and 5 from J, leaving 5 bases between them. DNA for the CDR3: TGTGCCAGCAGCGTAGTAGGGACCGGGGAGCTGTTTTTT. Amino acids: CASSVVGTGELFF.

The rearrangement joins TRBV27 to TRBJ1-1; D may be TRBD1 (6 bases). V lost 5 bases to trimming and J lost 5 bases, with 15 bases between them. The CDR3 has 14 residues. CDR1 is MNHEY and CDR2 is SMNVEV in the germline V gene (reference sequence). The CDR3 protein is CASSVVGAGTEAFF. CDR3 nucleotides: TGTGCCAGCAGTGTGGTGGGGGCGGGGACTGAAGCTTTCTTT.